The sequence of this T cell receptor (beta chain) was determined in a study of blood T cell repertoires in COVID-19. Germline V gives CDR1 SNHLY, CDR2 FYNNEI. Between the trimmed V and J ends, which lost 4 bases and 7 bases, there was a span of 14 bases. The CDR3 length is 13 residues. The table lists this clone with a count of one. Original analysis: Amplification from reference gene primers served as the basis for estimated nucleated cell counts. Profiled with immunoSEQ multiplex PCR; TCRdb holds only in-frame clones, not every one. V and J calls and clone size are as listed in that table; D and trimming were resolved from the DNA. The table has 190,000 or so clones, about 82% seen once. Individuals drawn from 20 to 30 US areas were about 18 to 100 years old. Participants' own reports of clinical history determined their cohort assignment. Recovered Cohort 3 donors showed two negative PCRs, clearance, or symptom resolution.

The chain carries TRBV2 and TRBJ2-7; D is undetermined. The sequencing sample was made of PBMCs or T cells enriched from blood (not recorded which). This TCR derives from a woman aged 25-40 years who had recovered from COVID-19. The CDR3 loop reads CASSGPLGGEQYF. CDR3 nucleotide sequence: TGTGCCAGCAGTGGACCCCTAGGTGGGGAGCAGTACTTC.